The 4 T cell receptor beta chains in this list originate from one sample, sequenced in a study of shared clonotypes between healthy human individuals (dated by TCRdb to about 2020). The method was the immunoSEQ multiplex PCR assay. TCRdb took over this immuneACCESS table, retaining in-frame rearrangements with V and J assigned. Such tables are incomplete; in checked studies, under half of the missing clones stem from an unresolved V gene, and the remainder is unexplained. In this sample the table shows under 2.5 million clones, 85% to 95% of which occur a single time. Approximately 0.4% of the sample is taken by the ten largest. Sequences were obtained from naive CD4+ T cells from PBMCs. According to the study, the label for this sample's cell subset or site signals: CD45RA+ positively selected. The receptors here all came from a man between 18 and 35 years old in good health. Some clones in this sample may be carry-over from other donors' samples.

This clone was seen just once. In DNA, the CDR3 is TGTGCCAGCAGTTTGGGCTCTAGCCCTAGCACAGATACGCAGTATTTT. Translated, it gives CASSLGSSPSTDTQYF. The chain employs TRBV6-5 and TRBJ2-3, with TRBD2 as a possible D gene (5 bases). CDR3 length: 16 amino acids. V dropped 4 bases and J dropped 0 bases, with 14 bases sitting between them. Germline assignment: CDR1 MNHEY and CDR2 SVGAGI.

The chain uses TRBV5-1 and TRBJ2-3, with D tentatively TRBD1 (7 bases). V lost 3 bases and J 3 bases, leaving 17 bases between the germline ends. The CDR3 is 16 amino acids. Germline V lookup: CDR1 SGHRS, CDR2 YFSETQ. This chain's CDR3 is CASSSFGRGATDTQYF. CDR3 nucleotides: TGCGCCAGCAGCTCTTTCGGCAGGGGGGCGACAGATACGCAGTATTTT.

The chain joins TRBV6-1 to TRBJ1-1; no definite D call. The CDR3 has 14 residues. CDR1 MNHNS and CDR2 SASEGT come from the germline V gene. Trimming removed 1 base from V and 0 bases from J, with 6 bases in between. CDR3: CASSEEWVNTEAFF. DNA for the CDR3: TGTGCCAGCAGTGAAGAATGGGTGAACACTGAAGCTTTCTTT.

The chain carries TRBV7-3 and TRBJ2-1; 7 bases map to TRBD1. The CDR3 totals 15 residues. From germline, CDR1 is SGHTA and CDR2 FQGTGA. With 4 bases clipped from V and 4 bases from J, the junction kept 7 bases outside the gene matches. CDR3 amino acids: CASSSAGTAYNEQFF. The CDR3 bases are TGTGCCAGCAGCTCGGCCGGGACAGCATACAATGAGCAGTTCTTC.